This T cell receptor (beta chain) was captured in a study of blood T cells in healthy people across ages (dated by TCRdb to the mid-2010s). In terms of the full investigation: Template switching captured roughly one uniquely barcoded TCR beta cDNA molecule per two T cells in model experiments. For two donors (one aged 18 to 30 and one aged 80 or older), the study analyzed two additional independent replicas of 1 million unique cDNA reads from the same blood draw. To avoid experimental bias, donors of different ages were spread randomly across the sequencing lanes. Four age groups were formed from the donors: young (average roughly 15 years), middle-aged (approximately 40), aged (over 55) and long-lived (about 80). To track age-related changes in TCR beta repertoire diversity, the study relied on deep sequencing normalized with unique cDNA molecular identifiers. General findings and caveats noted by the study authors: Conclusive comparison of naive and antigen-experienced compartments was prevented by the profiling of bulk unsorted PBMCs. Estimates of total diversity based on one million sequenced T cells were considered lower bounds and underestimates. Observed TCR beta diversity correlated strongly with the percentage of naive T cells measured by flow cytometry. The long-lived group showed more naive CD4+ T cells, fewer expanded clones and increased TCR diversity than the aged group, suggesting age selection. The CMV infection status of donors was not known, potentially confounding age-related changes in expanded clonotypes. Observed TCR beta diversity per million T cells fell roughly linearly with age, and a significant reduction was already apparent by age approximately 40.

Taken from cysteine to phenylalanine, the CDR3 has 13 residues. The DNA shown is the 39-base CDR3, in frame from base 1. V was cut back by 4 bases and J by 9 bases, leaving a gap of 13 bases between them. CDR1 and CDR2 are drawn from the germline V gene (reference sequence): LGHDT, YNNKEL. The library relied on 5' RACE. The sequencer was an Illumina HiSeq 2500. A second about 7 to 11 cycle PCR used a sample-barcoded 5' primer and a J-beta primer mix. A template-switch 5' adaptor carrying 12 random nucleotides introduced a unique molecular identifier onto each TCR beta cDNA molecule. Each sample yielded at least 3 million CDR3-containing paired-end reads. First-strand cDNA was synthesized from all RNA with the Mint cDNA synthesis kit, primed by a TRBC-specific oligonucleotide. After uracil-DNA glycosylase treatment, a first 18-cycle PCR used universal primers M1SS and BC2_uni_R on all cDNA. Per the source publication's procedure: For normalization, 1 million high-quality reads were randomly selected from each sample, with every read carrying a distinct molecular identifier. Instead of being binned into consensus sequences, reads that shared molecular identifiers were thrown out. MiTCR, with a Q25 quality threshold and the strictest error-elimination algorithm, was used for CDR3 identification, clonotype clustering and error correction. Lower-bound total TCR beta diversity was estimated with a nonparametric unseen species model using Euler transformation. The public reads were reprocessed in TCRdb via fastp at Q25 and MiXCR, keeping in-frame beta chains. Rows matching on CDR3 protein sequence are summarized as one entry with the most common DNA and genes. For this entry, the V and J calls and clone size follow TCRdb and not the study's own pipeline. The sample yields 600,000 to 800,000 distinct CDR3 sequences; under 25% were counted once. Together, the top ten hold approximately 3.7% of the sample.

Donors were approximately 42 systemically healthy Caucasian individuals from Russia aged about 6 to 100 years. Approximately 9.3 milliliters of peripheral blood were drawn from each donor into EDTA-treated Vacutainer tubes. Ficoll-Paque density-gradient centrifugation was used to isolate PBMCs, with at least 7 million per sample. Total RNA was extracted from PBMCs with Trizol reagent, with at least 5.5 micrograms obtained per sample. Naive CD45RAhigh/CD27high T cell percentages were measured by flow cytometry on a PBMC aliquot from every donor. About this clonotype: Its antigen remains unidentified. No clone much larger than this one lies a single base away; base qualities are absent.

This TCR came from a man between 65 and 79 years old in good health. The specimen sequenced was blood. This sequence uses TRBV3-1 and TRBJ1-5; perhaps TRBD1 is the D gene, with 6 bases matching. The CDR3 protein: CASSPRGLRPQHF. The sequenced DNA: TGTGCCAGCAGCCCCAGGGGTCTTAGGCCCCAGCATTTT.